The count of the clone carrying this TCR beta chain is one. The table came from immunoSEQ multiplex PCR; TCRdb's copy has only in-frame clones and leaves some out. The sample shows around 200,000 clones, around nine tenths of them seen only once. Germline CDR1 reads MNHEY; CDR2 reads SVGAGI. This CDR3 has 13 amino acids. J lost 5 bases, V lost 8 bases, and 6 bases had no gene match. The data were obtained in a study of blood T cell repertoires in COVID-19. The chain links TRBV6-5 to TRBJ2-3; the match to TRBD2 covers 8 bases. This receptor was taken from a woman between 18 and 29 years old who had recovered from COVID-19. The sequenced sample was peripheral blood. CDR3 nucleotides: TGTGCCAGCCGAGCGGGAGAGGTAGATACGCAGTATTTT. It is translated as CASRAGEVDTQYF.